This passage covers 10 T cell receptor beta chains from one sample sequenced in a study of blood T cell repertoires in COVID-19 (dated by TCRdb to about 2020). The method behind the library was the immunoSEQ multiplex PCR assay. The clones in this table, taken by TCRdb from immuneACCESS, are in-frame only. Not every clone is retained; where verified, under half of the shortfall comes from an unresolved V gene, and the cause of the rest is unknown. The sample includes about 160,000 clones, with about nine tenths observed a single time. The ten largest clonotypes hold about a sixth of the sample. Sequencing was performed on peripheral blood. The receptors shown here come from a man between 60 and 70 years old with active or convalescent COVID-19.

This clone was seen a single time. The chain employs TRBV7-8 and TRBJ2-7; no reliable D call. Trimming removed 1 base from V and 6 bases from J, with 13 bases in between. The CDR3 contains 14 residues. CDR1 and CDR2 (germline): SGHVS, FQNEAQ. This chain's CDR3 is CASSLEARLGEQYF. DNA of the CDR3: TGTGCCAGCAGCTTAGAGGCTAGGTTGGGCGAGCAGTACTTC.

The V gene is TRBV27, the J gene TRBJ1-1; D is undetermined. V was shortened by 0 bases and J by 4 bases, with 9 bases between the two germline ends. The CDR3 has 14 residues. CDR1 is MNHEY and CDR2 is SMNVEV in the germline V gene (reference sequence). The CDR3 loop is CASSLSERGTEAFF. Written as DNA, the CDR3 is TGTGCCAGCAGTTTATCTGAGCGGGGCACTGAAGCTTTCTTT.

This sequence joins TRBV4-1 and TRBJ1-4; D gene uncertain. CDR3 size: 12 residues. The V gene's germline CDR1 is MGHRA and CDR2 YSYEKL. V was cut by 2 bases and J by 6 bases, with 4 bases left in between. CDR3: CASSQPYEKLFF. Written as DNA, the CDR3 is TGCGCCAGCAGCCAACCCTATGAAAAACTGTTTTTT.

This clone appeared once. The J gene is TRBJ1-5, the V gene TRBV6-6, with D unclear. Germline V gives CDR1 MNHNY, CDR2 SVGAGI (reference sequence). V lost 3 bases and J 4 bases, leaving 7 bases between the germline ends. This CDR3 is built from 13 residues. The CDR3, as DNA: TGTGCCAGCAGTTATGGGAGTAATCAGCCCCAGCATTTT. Translated, it gives CASSYGSNQPQHF.

This clone was counted a single time. V is TRBV4-2 and J is TRBJ2-1; 8 bases are a match to TRBD2. The CDR3 covers 16 residues. Germline-derived CDR1 and CDR2 are LGHNA and YNFKEQ. With 0 bases clipped from V and 5 bases from J, the junction kept 6 bases outside the gene matches. CDR3 DNA: TGTGCCAGCAGCCAAGATAGAACGGGGGGGGACAATGAGCAGTTCTTC. This translates into CASSQDRTGGDNEQFF.

The rearrangement links TRBV5-1 to TRBJ2-5; a possible D gene is TRBD2 (6 bases). The V end was cut by 8 bases, the J end by 4 bases, with 21 bases between. CDR3 length: 15 amino acids. The germline gives CDR1 SGHRS, CDR2 YFSETQ. The CDR3 coding sequence is TGCGCCAGTATCAGCCGGGGGAACTACGGAGAGACCCAGTACTTC. Protein: CASISRGNYGETQYF.

V gene TRBV5-1 combines with J gene TRBJ1-6; D remains ambiguous. Trimming removed 0 bases from V and 7 bases from J, with 14 bases in between. Germline V gene lookup returns CDR1 SGHRS and CDR2 YFSETQ. This CDR3 is built from 16 residues. DNA of the CDR3: TGCGCCAGCAGCTTGGTGGCAGGCTCGGGGAATTCACCCCTCCACTTT. It yields the protein CASSLVAGSGNSPLHF.

This clone was seen a handful of times. This chain connects TRBV19 to TRBJ1-4, with unresolved D. This CDR3 is built from 15 residues. The V gene's germline CDR1 is LNHDA and CDR2 SQIVND (reference sequence). Trimming shortened V by 5 bases and J by 5 bases, and 15 bases separated the two germline ends. CDR3 in amino acids: CASSDTPGINEKLFF. CDR3 DNA sequence: TGTGCCAGTAGTGACACTCCCGGGATAAATGAAAAACTGTTTTTT.

The chain has TRBV2 and TRBJ1-2; D gene unclear. Trimming left V 6 bases short and J 6 bases short, with 11 bases between. The CDR3 length is 12 residues. CDR1 is SNHLY and CDR2 is FYNNEI in the germline V gene. DNA for the CDR3: TGTGCCAGCAGCGCCCAACTTAATGGCTACACCTTC. It specifies CASSAQLNGYTF.

The chain employs TRBV7-9 and TRBJ2-5, with D possibly being TRBD2 (5 bases). The CDR3 extends over 16 amino acids. Trimming cost V 4 bases and J 3 bases, with 18 bases left between them. Germline lookup yields CDR1 SEHNR and CDR2 FQNEAQ (reference sequence). The CDR3 bases are TGTGCCAGCAGCTCCCGGGGTTTTTACGGGAAAGAGACCCAGTACTTC. Amino acid sequence: CASSSRGFYGKETQYF.